Sequencing of this T cell receptor beta chain was carried out in a study of T-cell memory formation after mild COVID-19. TCR alpha and TCR beta cDNA libraries carrying sample barcodes and UMIs came from 5'RACE with constant-segment primers. Using its own MiXCR run on the 5' RACE reads, TCRdb lists one record per CDR3 protein. The data hold more than 250,000 distinct CDR3 sequences, with about 17% observed a single time. The sequence derives from a man between 18 and 29 years old who had mild COVID-19 (a few samples of this study predate the infection). Cell type and time point are not known. Sequenced input: PBMCs or a T cell subset sorted from them (not recorded which).

The DNA for the CDR3 is TGCGCCAGCAGCTCGGGACTAGGATTTACAGATACGCAGTATTTT. Translating it yields CASSSGLGFTDTQYF. This sequence joins TRBV5-1 and TRBJ2-3, with TRBD2 identical over 8 bases. With V trimmed by 3 bases and J by 3 bases, 6 bases remained unmatched. CDR1 and CDR2 from the germline V gene are SGHRS and YFSETQ. The CDR3 has 15 residues. Drawing the rest from reference TRBV5-1 and TRBJ2-3, the complete variable domain is KAGVTQTPRYLIKTRGQQVTLSCSPISGHRSVSWYQQTPGQGLQFLFEYFSETQRNKGNFPGRFSGRQFSNSRSEMNVSTLELGDSALYLCASSSGLGFTDTQYFGPGTRLTVL.